This record concerns one T cell receptor (beta chain) sequence. Its target is not known. CDR3 length: 15 amino acids. V dropped 6 bases and J dropped 1 base, with 14 bases sitting between them. This entry comes from a study of quantifying T cell responses using KT2 cells. Study-wide background: cDNA was made from DNase-treated RNA using alpha and beta constant primers. Findings and limits, study-wide: KT2 sequence counts showed saturation when very many KT2 cells were spiked in.

Each cDNA got a UMI-containing oligo ligated at its 3' end. An equimolar mix of RC1.1 and RC1.2 primed the beta chain across TRBC1 and TRBC2. A single record per CDR3 protein comes from TCRdb applying MiXCR to the UMI-ligation and nested PCR reads. Here the sample spans over 40,000 distinct CDR3 sequences, around a tenth being singletons. The source of this sequence is a human donor. Material: PBMCs spiked with cells of the T cell clone KT2. The chain employs TRBV12-3 or TRBV12-4 and TRBJ2-3; D might be TRBD2 (5 bases). The CDR3 spells CASRLKAARTDTQYF. The CDR3 bases are TGTGCCAGCAGACTTAAAGCGGCCCGCACAGATACGCAGTATTTT.